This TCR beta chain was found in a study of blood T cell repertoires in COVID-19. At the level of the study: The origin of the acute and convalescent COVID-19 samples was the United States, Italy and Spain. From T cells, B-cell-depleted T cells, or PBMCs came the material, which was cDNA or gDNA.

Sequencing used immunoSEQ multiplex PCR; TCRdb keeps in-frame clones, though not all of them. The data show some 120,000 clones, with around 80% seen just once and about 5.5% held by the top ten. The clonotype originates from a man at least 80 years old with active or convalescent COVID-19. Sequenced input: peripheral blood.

The CDR3 sequence: CARSGTGTGAYNEQFF. The CDR3 DNA reads TGTGCCAGAAGCGGAACCGGGACAGGGGCCTACAATGAGCAGTTCTTC. The V gene is TRBV5-3, the J gene TRBJ2-1, with 10 positions matching TRBD1. TRBV5-3 is sorted into the ORF group, with uncertain function. CDR3 length: 16 amino acids. Trimming at V came to 4 bases and at J to 2 bases, leaving 6 bases not matched to a gene.